This T cell receptor beta chain was found in a study of cytomegalovirus exposure and HLA in healthy donors (dated by TCRdb to 2016 to 2017). For the study in its entirety: An earlier analysis of some 600 of the donors reported 250 to 300 Gb of sequence data and 117 million unique TCR beta sequences obtained from around 170 million T cells. The study was designed to test whether signatures of past pathogen exposure could be identified by cataloging public T cell receptors. The study used immunosequencing to profile the T cell repertoires of hundreds of subjects and linked those repertoires to cytomegalovirus serostatus. High-throughput TCR immunosequencing, statistical association of individual TCRs with disease status, and machine learning were combined to predict cytomegalovirus infection status. In an earlier analysis of about 590 of the donors, high-throughput TCR beta sequencing was used to judge whether each TCR beta V gene segment behaved as functional or pseudogenic. Approximately 310 gigabases of sequencing data and around 88 million unique TCR sequences made up an early release that covered approximately 620 HLA-typed donors. The later analysis used no new phenotypic data to find candidate immune exposures, relying instead on TCR beta sequences and their occurrence across donors. Donor age, sex, ethnicity and CMV serostatus were collected together with the repertoire data. Along with the roughly 670-subject first cohort, a separate validation cohort of around 110 different subjects was used. The number of typed donors differed by locus: about 629-630 for A, B, C, DRB1 and DQB1; 500 to 550 for DQA1; roughly 600 for DPA1; and some 450 for DPB1. Every discovery cohort repertoire had been produced on one sequencing platform. To study patterns of TCR occurrence, a later analysis re-analyzed previously published TCR beta repertoires from several hundred donors and added high-resolution HLA genotyping. In a later genetic analysis, genome-wide SNP genotypes for about three fifths of the 666 donors were used, and that subset was treated as a discovery cohort. Of the roughly 410 genotyped donors, 75% to 85% were placed in the genetic ancestry cluster associated with self-reported Caucasian donors. Because of strong linkage in the cohort, five DR-DQ haplotypes were treated as single units for association and clustering. Both class I and class II loci were covered by HLA typing, at four-digit resolution. Across approximately 400 genotyped donors of the cohort, an average of about 200,000 unique TCR beta nucleotide sequences per donor were sequenced, and 15% to 20% of those sequences were non-productive.

Here is what the overall study found, with its caveats: Correlated functional status among segregating V segments might be attributable to linkage disequilibrium, but an unknown experimental factor could not be ruled out. In a later genetic analysis, fewer N-insertions in productive TCRs were reported among donors in an Asian-associated ancestry cluster than the roughly 710-donor mean. A later analysis found that most CMV-associated TCR beta chains appeared HLA-restricted, with HLA associations seemingly driven largely by CMV exposure. CMV serostatus was the only immune exposure information available for the cohort. Several of the top co-occurrence clusters appeared to be linked to parvovirus B19, influenza, CMV and Epstein-Barr virus, according to a later analysis. HLA typing was unavailable for some donors at each locus, so association tests used only the typed subset. A total of 150 to 200 TCR beta chains were listed by the study as associated with cytomegalovirus. In a later analysis, some 17,000 TCR beta sequences were associated with specific HLA alleles at a false discovery rate of 0.05. Presence/absence analyses assumed roughly uniform sequencing depth across donors, an assumption that may not hold. The earlier analysis of 587 of the donors excluded roughly 17 rarely observed V segments, including chromosome 9 orphons, because counts were too low. Most TCR sequences were seen in very few donors, while some public TCRs were found in many individuals. The classifier was reported to diagnose cytomegalovirus status with high specificity and sensitivity in both the original cohort and the validation cohort. A later genetic analysis associated a missense DCLRE1C variant with V-gene and J-gene trimming of TCR beta chains, and an independent cohort replicated the association. In vitro tests confirmed that a few of the cytomegalovirus-associated TCR beta chains recognize cytomegalovirus antigens. In a later analysis, HLA-associated TCR beta chains showed more clonal expansion and lower generation probabilities than non-associated chains that were equally common. In an earlier analysis of some 540 of the donors, most TCR beta V segments appeared in productive rearrangements about 87% or about 30% of the time, broadly matching IMGT annotations. Assigning TCR associations to individual alleles was difficult when HLA alleles, especially DR and DQ, strongly co-occurred. The authors suggested that the approach could potentially be extended to other disease states and immunological phenotypes. The sequencing pipeline was judged likely to have produced a cluster of highly shared sequence variants as a technical artifact. The 87-base-pair reads could not distinguish some IMGT-functional V segments, including TRBV6-2 and TRBV6-3, so those segments were excluded. Only TCR beta chains were sequenced in this cohort, and the absence of alpha or paired-chain data limited detectable features. A further reported finding was that TCR beta sequences accurately predicted the HLA-A and HLA-B alleles for most subjects in the first cohort. In a later analysis, the rate of TCR association differed among HLA loci, with DRB1 alleles having the most associated TCRs and HLA-C alleles having the fewest.

As regards this clone: The antigen it binds to is not known. Base qualities are not provided; no much larger clone lies one nucleotide away.

Libraries were made using the immunoSEQ multiplex PCR assay. A mixture of 60 forward primers for TCR Vbeta segments and 13 reverse primers for TCR Jbeta segments was used in the multiplex PCR. Amplification of the CDR3 region of rearranged TCR beta genes was performed with a multiplex PCR assay on genomic DNA. On the Illumina HiSeq System, the amplified TCR beta libraries were sequenced as 87-base-pair reads. The original pipeline was this. A later analysis tallied 75 million to 95 million unique TCR beta chains across the 666 repertoires, and 10 million to 11 million of those chains were shared by two or more donors. Raw reads were error-corrected and collapsed into unique sequences by a nearest-neighbor algorithm in which closely related sequences were merged to remove PCR and sequencing errors. Alignment of CDR3 sequences to IMGT reference sequences was used to assign V, D and J gene segments. For a sequence to be retained, a match of at least six nucleotides was required to both a V gene segment and a J gene segment. Rearrangements were classified as productive when the CDR3 lacked stop codons and remained in frame with V and J, and all other rearrangements were classified as non-productive. Following IMGT convention, CDR3 was defined as the stretch from the second conserved V-encoded cysteine up to the conserved J-encoded phenylalanine. The earlier analysis of about 620 of the donors excluded sequences that lacked an unambiguous match to a single V gene segment. In an earlier analysis of 450 to 700 of the donors, V segments were called functional above 56.7% productive rearrangements and were called segregating when the between-donor standard deviation exceeded 5%. A statistical classification framework was built for diagnosing cytomegalovirus status from the catalog of TCR beta chain sequences. In a later analysis, TCR nucleotide sequences were compared against IMGT/GENE-DB human TR gene sequences so that V and J genes could be assigned. In a later analysis, CDR3 sequences and most-parsimonious VDJ recombination scenarios were assigned using the TCRdist pipeline. In a later analysis, each TCR beta chain was defined by its CDR3 amino acid sequence together with its V-gene family, and reads without a unique V-gene family were excluded. To address suspected cross-contamination and a sequencing artifact, a later analysis removed around 590 highly shared, low-generation-probability nucleotide sequences. A later analysis calculated a clonal expansion index for each public chain from normalized within-repertoire ranks of inferred template counts. A later analysis computed generation probabilities with a VDJ recombination model fitted to out-of-frame rearrangements, and checked the results against IGoR. In a later analysis, TCR-TCR, TCR-HLA and TCR-CMV co-occurrence was scored with hypergeometric tests, and a repertoire-size bias correction was applied to TCR pairs. To estimate false discovery rates, a later analysis permuted the HLA or CMV assignments 20 times. In a later analysis, co-occurring TCRs were grouped using DBSCAN, and TCRdist sequence similarity was added for clustering within HLA-allele-positive subsets. Repertoires with fewer than 30,000 or more than 120,000 public chains, plus five repertoires with anomalous nucleotide sharing, were excluded from co-occurrence clustering. In its TCRdb copy, this immuneACCESS table keeps in-frame sequences only and misses some clones. Where compared with another copy, unresolved V genes explain less than half of these, and the others have no known cause. For V, J and clone size, that table is used; D and trimming come from the DNA. This sample is represented by over 150,000 clones; around 80% of them were singletons. The top ten hold roughly 1.6% of the sample.

The CDR3 numbers 14 residues from cysteine through phenylalanine. CDR3 DNA only is kept here, 42 bases in frame from base 1. The germline V gene supplies CDR1 ENHRY and CDR2 SYGVKD. A distance of 11 bases separates the germline ends of V and J, which lose 3 bases and 3 bases respectively. The cohort comprised 710 or so healthy bone marrow donors. At the time of sampling, every cohort member was nominally healthy, though immune exposures that went unrecorded were likely present. The donor was CMV seropositive and belonged to the group of 250 to 300 seropositive cohort members. Each donor provided a peripheral blood sample, and peripheral blood mononuclear cells were used for TCR beta sequencing. Genomic DNA extraction from the blood cell samples was performed with the Qiagen DNeasy Blood Extraction Kit.

The chain employs TRBV10-3 and TRBJ1-2, with the D gene not clear enough to name. This TCR came from a girl aged 10 to 17 in good health and CMV-seropositive. The sequencing input was PBMCs. The CDR3 loop reads CAISDSGLDYGYTF. In nucleotides, the sequence is TGTGCCATCAGTGATTCTGGGCTCGACTATGGCTACACCTTC.